The following is a TCR beta chain sequence with its context. This entry belongs to a study of T cell changes during pregnancy in multiple sclerosis. The method was immunoSEQ multiplex PCR; TCRdb's version includes in-frame clones alone and lacks a portion of them. The sample carries about 40,000 clones, 92% recorded once. This CDR3 spans 14 amino acids. Germline V gene sequence: CDR1 LGHNA, CDR2 YNFKEQ. With V trimmed by 6 bases and J by 2 bases, 3 bases remained unmatched. The material was CD8+ T cells from peripheral blood mononuclear cells, obtained in the first trimester of pregnancy. The receptor was isolated from a female donor with multiple sclerosis, enrolled in a pregnancy study. The chain couples TRBV4-2 to TRBJ2-5; 10 nucleotides match TRBD2. CDR3 loop: CASSIAGGQETQYF. CDR3 coding DNA: TGTGCCAGCAGTATAGCGGGGGGACAAGAGACCCAGTACTTC.